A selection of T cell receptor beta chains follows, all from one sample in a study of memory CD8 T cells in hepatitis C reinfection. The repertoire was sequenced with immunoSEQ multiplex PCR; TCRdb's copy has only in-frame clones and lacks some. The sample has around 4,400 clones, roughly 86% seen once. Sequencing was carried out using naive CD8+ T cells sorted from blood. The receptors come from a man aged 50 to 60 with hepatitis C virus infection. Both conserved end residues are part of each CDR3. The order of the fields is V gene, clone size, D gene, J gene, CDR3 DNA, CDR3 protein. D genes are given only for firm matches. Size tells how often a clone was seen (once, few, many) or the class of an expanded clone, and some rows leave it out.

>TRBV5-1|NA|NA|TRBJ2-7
TGCGCCAGCAGCTTGGGGCAGTACTACGAGCAGTACTTC
CASSLGQYYEQYF
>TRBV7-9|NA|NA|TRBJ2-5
TGTGCCAGCAGCGCGGACAGTCTTCAAGAGACCCAGTACTTC
CASSADSLQETQYF
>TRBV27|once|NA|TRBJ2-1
TGTGCCAGCAGTTTCAGTCTTTCGAATTACAATGAGCAGTTCTTC
CASSFSLSNYNEQFF
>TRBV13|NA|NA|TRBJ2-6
TGTGCCAGCAGCCTGAGACAGACCTTAACTGGGGCCAACGTCCTGACTTTC
CASSLRQTLTGANVLTF
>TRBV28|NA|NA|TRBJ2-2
TGTGCCAGCAGTTTTTCGGGAGCCGGGGAGCTGTTTTTT
CASSFSGAGELFF
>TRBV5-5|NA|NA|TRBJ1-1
TGTGCCAGCAGCTCTGACTTGTATTCTGAAGCTTTCTTT
CASSSDLYSEAFF
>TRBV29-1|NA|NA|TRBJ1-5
TGCAGCGTTGTACAGGAGGGTAGTAGTCAGCCCCAGCATTTT
CSVVQEGSSQPQHF
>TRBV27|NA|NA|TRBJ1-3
TGTGCCAGCAGTCCAACCGTGCAGGGAAGAAACACCATATATTTT
CASSPTVQGRNTIYF
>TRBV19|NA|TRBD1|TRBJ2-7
TGTGCCAGTAGTGGGGACAGGGGGGACGAGCAGTACTTC
CASSGDRGDEQYF
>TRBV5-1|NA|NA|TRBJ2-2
TGCGCCAGCAGCTCCCAGATCAGCGGGAACACCGGGGAGCTGTTTTTT
CASSSQISGNTGELFF
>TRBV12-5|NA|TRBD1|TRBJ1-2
TGTGCTAGTGGTTCTGCCGGGACAGGAGGAAACTATGGCTACACCTTC
CASGSAGTGGNYGYTF
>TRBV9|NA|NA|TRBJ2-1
TGTGCCAGCAGCGTTAGCATGAATGAGCAGTTCTTC
CASSVSMNEQFF
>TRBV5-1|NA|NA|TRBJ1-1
TGCGCCAGCAGCTTGGCCGTCCAGTCCTTGAACACTGAAGCTTTCTTT
CASSLAVQSLNTEAFF
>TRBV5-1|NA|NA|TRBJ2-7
TGCGCCAGCAGCGCTGCCCTACCGCGGGGGCAGAACTTCTACGAGCAGTACTTC
CASSAALPRGQNFYEQYF
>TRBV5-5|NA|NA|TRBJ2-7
TGTGCCAGCAGCTTGGACAACTCCTACGAGCAGTACTTC
CASSLDNSYEQYF
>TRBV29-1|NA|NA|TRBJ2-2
TGCAGCGTTGGTTGCGACACAGGGGGGGTAGGCACCGGGGAGCTGTTTTTT
CSVGCDTGGVGTGELFF